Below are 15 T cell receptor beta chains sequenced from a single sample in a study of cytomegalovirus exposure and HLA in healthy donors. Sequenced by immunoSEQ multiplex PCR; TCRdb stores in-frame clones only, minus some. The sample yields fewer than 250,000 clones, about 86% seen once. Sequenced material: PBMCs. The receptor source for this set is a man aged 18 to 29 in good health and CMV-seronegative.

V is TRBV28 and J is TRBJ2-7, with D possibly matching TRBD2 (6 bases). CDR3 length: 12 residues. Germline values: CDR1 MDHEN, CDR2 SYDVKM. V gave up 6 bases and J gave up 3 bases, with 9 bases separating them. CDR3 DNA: TGTGCCAGCAGCCTGGGACTCTACGAGCAGTACTTC. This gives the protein CASSLGLYEQYF.

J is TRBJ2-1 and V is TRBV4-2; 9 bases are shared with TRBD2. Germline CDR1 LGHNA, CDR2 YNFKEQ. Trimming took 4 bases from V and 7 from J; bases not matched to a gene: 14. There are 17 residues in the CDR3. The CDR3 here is CASSPSGVAGVLNEQFF. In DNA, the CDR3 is TGTGCCAGCAGCCCCTCCGGAGTAGCGGGAGTGCTGAATGAGCAGTTCTTC.

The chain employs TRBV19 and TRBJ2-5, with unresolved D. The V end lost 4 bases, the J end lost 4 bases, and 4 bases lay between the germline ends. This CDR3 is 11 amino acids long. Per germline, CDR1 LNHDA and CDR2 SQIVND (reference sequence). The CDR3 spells CASSSRETQYF. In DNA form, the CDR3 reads TGTGCCAGTAGTAGCAGAGAGACCCAGTACTTC.

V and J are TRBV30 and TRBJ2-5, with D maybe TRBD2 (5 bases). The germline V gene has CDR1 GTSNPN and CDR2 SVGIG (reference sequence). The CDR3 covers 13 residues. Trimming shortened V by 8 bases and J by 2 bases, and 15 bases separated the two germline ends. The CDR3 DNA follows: TGTGCCCGTGAGTCGGGATCTCAAGAGACCCAGTACTTC. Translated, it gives CARESGSQETQYF.

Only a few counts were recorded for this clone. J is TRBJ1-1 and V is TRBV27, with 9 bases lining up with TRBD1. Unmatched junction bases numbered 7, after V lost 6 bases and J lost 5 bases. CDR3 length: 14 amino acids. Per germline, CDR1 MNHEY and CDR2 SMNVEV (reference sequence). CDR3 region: CASRPTGGWTEAFF. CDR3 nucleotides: TGTGCCAGCAGGCCGACAGGGGGATGGACTGAAGCTTTCTTT.

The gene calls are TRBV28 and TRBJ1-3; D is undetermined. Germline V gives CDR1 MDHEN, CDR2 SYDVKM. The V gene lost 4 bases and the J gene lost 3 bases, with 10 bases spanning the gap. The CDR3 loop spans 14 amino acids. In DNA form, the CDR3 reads TGTGCCAGCAGTTCCTCGGGGAATGGAAACACCATATATTTT. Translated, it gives CASSSSGNGNTIYF.

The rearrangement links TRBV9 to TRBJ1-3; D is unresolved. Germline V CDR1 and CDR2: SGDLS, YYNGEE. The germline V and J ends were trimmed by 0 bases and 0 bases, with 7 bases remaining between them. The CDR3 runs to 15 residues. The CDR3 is CASSVGSGSGNTIYF. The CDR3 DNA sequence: TGTGCCAGCAGCGTAGGGTCGGGCTCTGGAAACACCATATATTTT.

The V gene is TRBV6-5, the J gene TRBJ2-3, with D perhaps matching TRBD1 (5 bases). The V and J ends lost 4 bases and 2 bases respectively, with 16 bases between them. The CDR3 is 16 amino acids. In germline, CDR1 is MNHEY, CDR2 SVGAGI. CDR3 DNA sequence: TGTGCCAGCAGTTTGTTAGGGCAGGGTAACACAGATACGCAGTATTTT. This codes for CASSLLGQGNTDTQYF.

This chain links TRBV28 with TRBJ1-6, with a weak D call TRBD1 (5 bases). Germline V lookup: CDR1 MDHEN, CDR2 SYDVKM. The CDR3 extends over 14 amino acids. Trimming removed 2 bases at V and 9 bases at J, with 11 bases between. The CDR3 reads CASSLRGLGSPLHF. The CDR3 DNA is TGTGCCAGCAGTTTACGGGGGTTGGGTTCACCCCTCCACTTT.

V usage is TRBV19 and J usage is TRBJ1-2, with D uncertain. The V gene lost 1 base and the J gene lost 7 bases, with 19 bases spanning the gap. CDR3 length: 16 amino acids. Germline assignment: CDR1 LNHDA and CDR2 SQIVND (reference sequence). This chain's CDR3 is CASSIVVTAAESGYTF. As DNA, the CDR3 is TGTGCCAGTAGTATAGTGGTCACAGCTGCTGAGAGTGGCTACACCTTC.

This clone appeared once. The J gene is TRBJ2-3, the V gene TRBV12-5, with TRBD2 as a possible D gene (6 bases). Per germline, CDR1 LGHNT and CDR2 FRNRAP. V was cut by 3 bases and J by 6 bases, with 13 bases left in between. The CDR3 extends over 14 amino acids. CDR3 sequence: CASGFPPLADTQYF. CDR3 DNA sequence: TGTGCTAGTGGTTTCCCCCCTCTAGCGGATACGCAGTATTTT.

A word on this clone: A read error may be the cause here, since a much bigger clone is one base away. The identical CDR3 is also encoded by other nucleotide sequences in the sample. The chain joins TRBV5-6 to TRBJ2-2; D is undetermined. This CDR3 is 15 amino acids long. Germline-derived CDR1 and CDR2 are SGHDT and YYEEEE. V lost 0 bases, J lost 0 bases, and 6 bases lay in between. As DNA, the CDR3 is TGTGCCAGCAGCTTGGGAGGAACGAACACCGGGGAGCTGTTTTTT. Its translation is CASSLGGTNTGELFF.

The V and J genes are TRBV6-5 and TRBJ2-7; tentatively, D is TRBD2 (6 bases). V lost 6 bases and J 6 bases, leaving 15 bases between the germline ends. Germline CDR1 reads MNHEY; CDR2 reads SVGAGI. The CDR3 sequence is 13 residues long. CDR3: CASRDGRRIEQYF. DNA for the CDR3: TGTGCCAGCAGGGACGGGAGAAGGATCGAGCAGTACTTC.

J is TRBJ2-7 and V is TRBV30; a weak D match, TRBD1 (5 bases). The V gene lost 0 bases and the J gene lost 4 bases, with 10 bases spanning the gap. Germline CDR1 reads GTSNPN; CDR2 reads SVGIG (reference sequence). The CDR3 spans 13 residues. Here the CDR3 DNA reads TGTGCCTGGAGTGTCGGCAGGGTTTACGAGCAGTACTTC. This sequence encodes CAWSVGRVYEQYF.

CDR3 in DNA: TGTGCCAGCAGTTTTAGGGGGACAGAAGCTTTCTTT. Translation: CASSFRGTEAFF. The J gene is TRBJ1-1, the V gene TRBV28; tentative D call: TRBD1 (6 bases). This CDR3 is 12 amino acids long. Germline lookup yields CDR1 MDHEN and CDR2 SYDVKM. The V and J ends lost 3 bases and 8 bases respectively, with 10 bases between them.